These 11 T cell receptor beta chains originate from one sample sequenced in a study of shared clonotypes between healthy human individuals. Measured with immunoSEQ multiplex PCR; TCRdb has only the in-frame clones, and not every one. The table has about 1.1 million clones, about 80% seen once. The specimen was memory CD4+ T cells from PBMCs. Subset reported: CD45RA-negative fraction. The receptor set was obtained from a man aged 18 to 35 in good health. Some clones in this sample may be carry-over from other donors' samples.

The chain links TRBV29-1 to TRBJ2-3, with D tentatively TRBD1 or TRBD2 (5 bases each). Germline V lookup: CDR1 SQVTM, CDR2 ANQGSEA. The CDR3 has 14 residues. Trimming removed 6 bases from V and 4 bases from J, with 17 bases in between. This CDR3 is CSVRARRESDTQYF. The DNA of the CDR3 is TGCAGCGTCAGGGCCCGCAGGGAGTCAGATACGCAGTATTTT.

This clone occurred once. The J gene is TRBJ2-3, the V gene TRBV9; 13 nucleotides align to TRBD2. The V segment lost 3 bases and the J segment 8 bases; nucleotides outside the gene matches: 9. The length of the CDR3 is 16 residues. CDR1 SGDLS and CDR2 YYNGEE come from the germline V gene. This CDR3 is CASSAGTSGVQGTQYF. The CDR3 nucleotides are TGTGCCAGCAGCGCCGGGACTAGCGGGGTTCAGGGTACGCAGTATTTT.

V gene TRBV18 combines with J gene TRBJ1-5, with D uncertain. The germline V gene has CDR1 KGHSH and CDR2 LQKENI. Deletions cut 5 bases from V and 4 bases from J, with 21 bases between. The CDR3 covers 17 residues. This CDR3 reads CASSSRAASLTNQPQHF. The CDR3 DNA reads as TGTGCCAGCTCATCACGGGCGGCTAGTCTTACAAATCAGCCCCAGCATTTT.

This chain uses TRBV27 with TRBJ2-2, with TRBD2 identical over 10 bases. The trim removed 6 bases at V and 5 bases at J, leaving 9 bases unmatched. The CDR3 is 16 amino acids. Germline CDR1 is MNHEY and CDR2 is SMNVEV (reference sequence). The CDR3 nucleotides are TGTGCCAGCAGGCGCGCTAGCGGGAGTAGTACCGGGGAGCTGTTTTTT. It specifies CASRRASGSSTGELFF.

V usage is TRBV7-8 and J usage is TRBJ2-5, with D possibly being TRBD1 (5 bases). Germline values: CDR1 SGHVS, CDR2 FQNEAQ. V lost 2 bases, J lost 5 bases, and 12 bases lay in between. The CDR3 covers 14 residues. The CDR3, as DNA: TGTGCCAGCAGCTTAAAGCAGGGTTGGGAGACCCAGTACTTC. This translates into CASSLKQGWETQYF.

V and J are TRBV2 and TRBJ2-6; D is undetermined. This CDR3 has 14 amino acids. The V gene lost 6 bases and the J gene lost 2 bases, with 8 bases spanning the gap. Germline values: CDR1 SNHLY, CDR2 FYNNEI. CDR3 loop: CASSFPPGANVLTF. The CDR3 DNA reads as TGTGCCAGCAGCTTTCCCCCTGGGGCCAACGTCCTGACTTTC.

V gene TRBV5-5 combines with J gene TRBJ1-5; D is unresolved. The V and J ends lost 3 bases and 1 base respectively, with 8 bases between them. CDR1 is SGHKS, CDR2 YYEKEE, per germline (reference sequence). The CDR3 totals 14 residues. The CDR3 reads CASSYSISNQPQHF. DNA of the CDR3: TGTGCCAGCAGCTACTCCATAAGCAATCAGCCCCAGCATTTT.

The chain links TRBV25-1 to TRBJ2-7, with a weak D call TRBD1 (6 bases). Germline assignment: CDR1 MGHDK and CDR2 SYGVNS. The ends were cut back, 5 bases at V and 7 bases at J, with 12 bases in the middle. The CDR3 is 12 amino acids. CDR3 loop: CASSNRAGEQYF. CDR3 nucleotide sequence: TGTGCCAGCAGTAACAGGGCTGGAGAGCAGTACTTC.

The gene calls are TRBV19 and TRBJ1-2; D might be TRBD1 (5 bases). The V and J ends lost 3 bases and 3 bases respectively, with 14 bases between them. Per germline, CDR1 LNHDA and CDR2 SQIVND (reference sequence). CDR3 length equals 15 residues. The CDR3 spells CASSIVDTVDYGYTF. As DNA, the CDR3 is TGTGCCAGTAGTATTGTGGACACGGTTGACTATGGCTACACCTTC.

The chain employs TRBV6-1 and TRBJ1-1, with a tentative D call TRBD1 (5 bases). CDR1 is MNHNS and CDR2 is SASEGT in the germline V gene. With 1 base removed from V and 1 base from J, the gap between germline ends came to 19 bases. The CDR3 totals 18 residues. This CDR3 is CASSEVPGGGTANTEAFF. The CDR3, as DNA: TGTGCCAGCAGTGAAGTCCCGGGGGGTGGGACGGCGAACACTGAAGCTTTCTTT.

This chain connects TRBV10-1 to TRBJ2-7; TRBD2 aligns across 11 bases. Trimming removed 2 bases from V and 5 bases from J; junction bases left unmatched: 8. In germline, CDR1 is WNHNN, CDR2 SYGVQD (reference sequence). The CDR3 totals 16 residues. The CDR3 reads CASSEATSGSLNEQYF. As DNA, the CDR3 is TGCGCCAGCAGTGAGGCCACTAGCGGGAGTCTGAACGAGCAGTACTTC.